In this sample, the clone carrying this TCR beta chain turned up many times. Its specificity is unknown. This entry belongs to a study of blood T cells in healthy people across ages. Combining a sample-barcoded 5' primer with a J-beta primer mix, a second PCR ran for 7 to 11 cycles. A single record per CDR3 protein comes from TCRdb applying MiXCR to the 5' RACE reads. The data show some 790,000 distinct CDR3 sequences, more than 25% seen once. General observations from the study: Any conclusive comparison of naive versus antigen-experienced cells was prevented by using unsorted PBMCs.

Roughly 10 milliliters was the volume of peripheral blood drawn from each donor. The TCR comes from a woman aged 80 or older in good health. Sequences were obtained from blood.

The CDR3 reads CAISESGVRETQYF. In DNA, the CDR3 is TGTGCCATCAGTGAGTCGGGGGTTAGAGAGACCCAGTACTTC. J is TRBJ2-5 and V is TRBV10-3, with D perhaps assigned TRBD1 or TRBD2 (5 bases each). The CDR3 is made up of 14 amino acids. With 0 bases removed from V and 4 bases from J, the gap between germline ends came to 9 bases. Germline CDR1 reads ENHRY; CDR2 reads SYGVKD.